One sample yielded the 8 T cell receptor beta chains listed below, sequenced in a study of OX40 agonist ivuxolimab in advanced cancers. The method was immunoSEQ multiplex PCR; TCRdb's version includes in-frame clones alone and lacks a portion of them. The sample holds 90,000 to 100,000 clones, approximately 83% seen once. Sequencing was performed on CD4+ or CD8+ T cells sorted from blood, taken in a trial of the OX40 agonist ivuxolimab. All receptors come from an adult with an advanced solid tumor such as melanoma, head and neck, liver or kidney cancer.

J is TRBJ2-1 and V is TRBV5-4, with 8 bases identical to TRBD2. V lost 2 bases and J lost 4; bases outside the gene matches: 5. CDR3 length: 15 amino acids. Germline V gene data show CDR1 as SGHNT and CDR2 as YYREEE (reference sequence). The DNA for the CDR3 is TGTGCCAGCAGCTTTATCCAGCGGGGGTACAATGAGCAGTTCTTC. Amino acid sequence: CASSFIQRGYNEQFF.

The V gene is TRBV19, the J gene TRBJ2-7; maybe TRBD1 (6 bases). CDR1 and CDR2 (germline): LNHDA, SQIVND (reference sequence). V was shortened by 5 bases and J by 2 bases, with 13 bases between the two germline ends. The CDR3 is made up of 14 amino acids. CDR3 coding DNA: TGTGCCAGTAGTCCCCGGGACACCGCCTACGAGCAGTACTTC. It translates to CASSPRDTAYEQYF.

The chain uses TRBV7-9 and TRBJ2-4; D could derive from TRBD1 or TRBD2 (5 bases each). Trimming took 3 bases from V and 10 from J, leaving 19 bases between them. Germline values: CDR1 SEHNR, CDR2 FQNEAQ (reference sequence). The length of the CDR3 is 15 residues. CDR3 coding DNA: TGTGCCAGCAGCTTTAAGGGGACGGACTGGGGGATTCAGTACTTC. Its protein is CASSFKGTDWGIQYF.

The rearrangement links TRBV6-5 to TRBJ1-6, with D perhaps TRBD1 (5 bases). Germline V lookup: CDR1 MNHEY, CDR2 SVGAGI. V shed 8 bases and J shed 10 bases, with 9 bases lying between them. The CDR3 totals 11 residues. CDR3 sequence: CASGTVSPLHF. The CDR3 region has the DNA TGTGCCAGCGGGACGGTGTCACCCCTCCACTTT.

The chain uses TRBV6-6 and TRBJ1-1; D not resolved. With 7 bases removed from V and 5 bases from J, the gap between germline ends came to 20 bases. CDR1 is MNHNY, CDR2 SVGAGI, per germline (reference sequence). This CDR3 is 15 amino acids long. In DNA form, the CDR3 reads TGTGCCAGCACGAGTCTACAGAGATCGAGGACTGAAGCTTTCTTT. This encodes CASTSLQRSRTEAFF.

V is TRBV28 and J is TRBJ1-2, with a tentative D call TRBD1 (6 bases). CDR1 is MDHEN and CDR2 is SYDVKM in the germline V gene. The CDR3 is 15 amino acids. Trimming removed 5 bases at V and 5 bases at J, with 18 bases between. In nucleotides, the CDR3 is TGTGCCAGCAGTCCGCCCTTACAGGGTTGGTATGGCTACACCTTC. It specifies CASSPPLQGWYGYTF.

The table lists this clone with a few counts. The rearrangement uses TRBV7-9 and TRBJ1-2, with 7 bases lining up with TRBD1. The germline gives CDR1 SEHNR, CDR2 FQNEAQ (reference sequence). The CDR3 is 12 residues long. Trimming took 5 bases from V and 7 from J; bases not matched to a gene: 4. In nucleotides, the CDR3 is TGTGCCAGCAGCGCTGGGACAGCTGGCTACACCTTC. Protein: CASSAGTAGYTF. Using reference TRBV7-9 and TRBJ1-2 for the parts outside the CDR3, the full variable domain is DTGVSQNPRHKITKRGQNVTFRCDPISEHNRLYWYRQTLGQGPEFLTYFQNEAQLEKSRLLSDRFSAERPKGSFSTLEIQRTEQGDSAMYLCASSAGTAGYTFGSGTRLTVV.

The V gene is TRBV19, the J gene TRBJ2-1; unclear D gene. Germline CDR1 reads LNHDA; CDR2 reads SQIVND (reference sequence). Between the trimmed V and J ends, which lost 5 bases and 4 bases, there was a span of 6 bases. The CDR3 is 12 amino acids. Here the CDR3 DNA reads TGTGCCAGTAGTGCAGCGTACAATGAGCAGTTCTTC. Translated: CASSAAYNEQFF.